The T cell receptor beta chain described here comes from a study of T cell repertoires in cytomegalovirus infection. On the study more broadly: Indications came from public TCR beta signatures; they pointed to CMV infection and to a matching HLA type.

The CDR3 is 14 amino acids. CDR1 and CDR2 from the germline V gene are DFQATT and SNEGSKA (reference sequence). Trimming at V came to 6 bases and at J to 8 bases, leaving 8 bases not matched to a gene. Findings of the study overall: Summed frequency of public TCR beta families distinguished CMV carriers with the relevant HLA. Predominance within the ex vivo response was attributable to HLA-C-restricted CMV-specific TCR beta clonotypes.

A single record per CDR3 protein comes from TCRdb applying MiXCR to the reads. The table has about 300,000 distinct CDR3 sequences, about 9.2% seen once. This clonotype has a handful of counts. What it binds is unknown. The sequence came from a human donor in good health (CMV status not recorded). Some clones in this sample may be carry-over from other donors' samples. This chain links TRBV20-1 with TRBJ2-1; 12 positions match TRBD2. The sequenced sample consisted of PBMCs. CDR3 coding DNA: TGCAGTGCCTTATGGACTAGCGGGGAGGATGAGCAGTTCTTC. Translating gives CSALWTSGEDEQFF.